This passage covers 2 T cell receptor beta chains from one sample sequenced in a study of spatial heterogeneity in lung cancer. Stated time point: sample taken at primary tumor resection. Whole RNA obtained from tumor, nontumor lung or frozen PBMC underwent sequencing without sorting. Via MiXCR, TCRdb re-called the 5' RACE reads, giving one row per CDR3 protein. The profile shows 28,000 or so distinct CDR3 sequences, around 9.2% of them singletons. Material: PBMCs, obtained at surgery. All receptors derive from a female donor with early-stage non-small cell lung cancer.

This clonotype has a handful of counts. The chain joins TRBV7-2 to TRBJ2-1, with TRBD1 identical over 12 bases. Germline lookup yields CDR1 SGHTA and CDR2 FQGNSA. The CDR3 is 16 amino acids. Losses at the gene ends were 5 bases for V and 4 bases for J; bases not matched to a gene: 6. This CDR3 is CASSPWDRGLYNEQFF. The CDR3 coding sequence is TGTGCCAGCAGCCCCTGGGACAGGGGGCTTTACAATGAGCAGTTCTTC. The complete variable domain, with remaining parts taken from reference TRBV7-2 and TRBJ2-1, reads GAGVSQSPSNKVTEKGKDVELRCDPISGHTALYWYRQSLGQGLEFLIYFQGNSAPDKSGLPSDRFSAERTGGSVSTLTIQRTQQEDSAVYLCASSPWDRGLYNEQFFGPGTRLTVL.

This clonotype was detected only a few times. The V and J genes are TRBV15 and TRBJ2-3; tentatively, D is TRBD1 (5 bases). This CDR3 has 14 residues. V gave up 0 bases and J gave up 3 bases, with 7 bases separating them. The germline gives CDR1 LNHNV, CDR2 YYDKDF (reference sequence). The chain's CDR3 is CATSRDRVTDTQYF. The CDR3 DNA follows: TGTGCCACCAGCAGAGACAGGGTTACAGATACGCAGTATTTT. Full variable domain (rest looked up from reference TRBV15 and TRBJ2-3): DAMVIQNPRYQVTQFGKPVTLSCSQTLNHNVMYWYQQKSSQAPKLLFHYYDKDFNNEADTPDNFQSRRPNTSFCFLDIRSPGLGDTAMYLCATSRDRVTDTQYFGPGTRLTVL.